The clone carrying this TCR beta chain occurred many times. Antigen specificity is unknown. V shed 6 bases and J 2 bases; nucleotides not matched to a gene: 7. The CDR3 sequence is 16 residues long. The sample comes from a study of CD8 T cells in ankylosing spondylitis. Notes on the study in general: Characteristic, it appeared, of ankylosing spondylitis blood was a TCR beta motif of about eight highly homologous variants. Clones linked to disease were reported to show significant enrichment in matched ankylosing spondylitis synovial fluid. Researchers report that disease-linked clones proved CD8+ and relatively rare in peripheral blood.

Quantitative 5'-RACE with molecular barcodes produced the TCR beta libraries. TCRdb reanalysed the 5' RACE reads using MiXCR and keeps one entry per CDR3 protein. The sample holds 300,000 to 400,000 distinct CDR3 sequences, 20% to 25% seen once. Sequencing was done on a sample of blood, either unsorted or a sorted T cell fraction (not recorded which). The V and J genes are TRBV12-3 or TRBV12-4 and TRBJ2-6; 7 bases agree with TRBD1. This clonotype was sampled from a male donor with ankylosing spondylitis. The CDR3 loop reads CASSRYTGAGANVLTF. The CDR3 nucleotides read TGTGCCAGCAGCAGGTATACAGGGGCTGGGGCCAACGTCCTGACTTTC.